This T cell receptor (beta chain) was captured by sequencing in a study of T-cell reconstitution after alpha-beta-depleted transplantation in children. Researchers prepared the TCRbeta library using unique molecular identifiers, the study reports. Each CDR3 protein is one row after TCRdb ran MiXCR on the PCR reads. The profile covers hundreds of thousands of distinct CDR3 sequences, with about 21% appearing a single time and around an eighth taken by the ten largest. In its sample, this clonotype was seen many times. Its antigen is unknown. The germline gives CDR1 MDHEN, CDR2 SYDVKM. The CDR3 extends over 12 amino acids. V dropped 6 bases and J dropped 6; count of bases not matched to a gene: 2. Study-wide findings and caveats: Fresh T-cell production supplied most of the T-cell counts and diversity seen one year after transplant. Surviving recipient T cells and thymic progenitors underlay high day-60 TCRbeta diversity in some patients.

The sequence derives from a boy younger than two who had a stem cell transplant for acute myeloid leukemia, so the T cells may come from the graft donor. The sample was PBMCs, mostly from graft donor cells, taken 360 days after TCRalphabeta/CD19-depleted stem cell transplant. The chain has TRBV28 and TRBJ2-4; 7 positions agree with TRBD1. CDR3: CASRQGVNIQYF. The DNA of the CDR3 is TGTGCCAGCAGGCAGGGGGTAAACATTCAGTACTTC.